This T cell receptor (beta chain) was recorded in a study of regulatory T cells in long-lasting Graves disease. Across the whole study: Disease was considered persistent Graves' disease after over 5 years of antithyroid drugs (with positive TSH receptor antibodies).

Library construction for TCR beta used iRepertoire HTBI primers and Arm-PCR of CDR3 regions. TCRdb re-analysed the multiplex PCR reads in MiXCR, keeping a single row per CDR3 protein. The sample shows roughly 470,000 distinct CDR3 sequences, around 20% of them seen only once. The germline gives CDR1 MDHEN, CDR2 SYDVKM. After removal of 3 bases from V and 0 bases from J, the junction contained 7 bases not matched to a gene. This CDR3 has 16 residues. The time point: persistent/refractory GD, antithyroid drugs over 5 years with positive TRAb. Preparation of the TCR library used RNA extracted from PBMCs. Study-wide findings and caveats: Persistent disease showed a preference for TRBV28, TRBJ1-2 and TRBJ2-5.

This clonotype was recorded many times. Its specificity is unknown. This chain links TRBV28 with TRBJ1-2; 7 bases align to TRBD1. Here the sequenced sample was peripheral blood mononuclear cells (PBMCs), taken when the disease was refractory, from a patient treated with antithyroid drugs. The clonotype comes from a female donor with Graves disease. In nucleotides, the CDR3 is TGTGCCAGCAGTTTCTCCGACAGGGCAGCTAACTATGGCTACACCTTC. Its protein product is CASSFSDRAANYGYTF.